This TCR beta chain emerged from a study of patients and donors after allogeneic stem cell transplantation. MiXCR, run by TCRdb on the RT-PCR reads, gives a single entry per CDR3 protein. The profile shows about 960,000 distinct CDR3 sequences, roughly 17% of them singletons. Germline V CDR1 and CDR2: LGHNA, YSLEER. With V trimmed by 3 bases and J by 7 bases, 10 bases remained unmatched. This CDR3 has 15 residues. This receptor was obtained from a human donor who was either an allogeneic HSCT recipient or a stem cell or donor lymphocyte infusion donor (not recorded which). It is not recorded whose cells these are; they may come from a transplant donor. The specimen was blood, either unsorted or a sorted T cell fraction (not recorded which). The chain links TRBV4-3 to TRBJ1-2, with 8 bases fitting TRBD1. Here the CDR3 reads CASSHPRTGRGGYTF. The CDR3, as DNA: TGCGCCAGCAGCCACCCTCGGACAGGGAGGGGTGGCTACACCTTC.